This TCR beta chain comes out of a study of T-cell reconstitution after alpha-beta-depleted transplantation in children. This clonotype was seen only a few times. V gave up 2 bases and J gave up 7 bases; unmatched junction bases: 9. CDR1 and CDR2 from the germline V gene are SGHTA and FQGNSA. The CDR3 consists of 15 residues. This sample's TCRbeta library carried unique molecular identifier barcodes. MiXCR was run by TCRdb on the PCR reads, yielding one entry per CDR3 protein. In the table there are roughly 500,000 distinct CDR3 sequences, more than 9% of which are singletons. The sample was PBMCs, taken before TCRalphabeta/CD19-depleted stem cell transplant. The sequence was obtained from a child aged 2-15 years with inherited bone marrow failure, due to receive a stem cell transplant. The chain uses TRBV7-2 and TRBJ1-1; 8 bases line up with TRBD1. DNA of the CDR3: TGTGCCAGCAGCTTAAAGACTCAGGGGGCTGGTGAAGCTTTCTTT. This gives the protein CASSLKTQGAGEAFF.